These 22 T cell receptor beta chains originate from one sample sequenced in a study of T-cell memory formation after mild COVID-19. TCRdb reprocessed the 5' RACE reads with MiXCR, giving one entry per CDR3 protein. Seen here are 400,000 to 500,000 distinct CDR3 sequences, roughly 20% observed once, and the top ten hold around 9.2%. Sequenced material: PBMCs or a T cell subset sorted from them (not recorded which). These receptors were collected from an adult woman who had mild COVID-19 (a few samples of this study predate the infection). Cell type and time point are not known.

The chain has TRBV11-2 and TRBJ2-7; weak D call: TRBD1 (6 bases). CDR1 is SGHAT and CDR2 is FQNNGV in the germline V gene. Trimming removed 4 bases from V and 5 bases from J, with 18 bases in between. The CDR3 is made up of 15 amino acids. The CDR3 sequence is CASSSLPGTMDEQYF. The CDR3 DNA follows: TGTGCCAGCAGCTCCTTACCTGGGACAATGGACGAGCAGTACTTC.

This clonotype was detected a few times. CDR3 sequence reads: CASSLADPQGAEGYTF. DNA for the CDR3: TGCGCCAGCAGCTTGGCGGACCCACAGGGAGCAGAGGGCTACACCTTC. The rearrangement uses TRBV5-1 and TRBJ1-2; tentatively, D is TRBD1 (6 bases). Germline V CDR1 and CDR2: SGHRS, YFSETQ. Trimming shortened V by 0 bases and J by 8 bases, and 20 bases separated the two germline ends. CDR3 size: 16 residues.

This sequence joins TRBV7-8 and TRBJ1-1; no definite D call. CDR1 SGHVS and CDR2 FQNEAQ come from the germline V gene. Between the trimmed V and J ends, which lost 5 bases and 0 bases, there was a span of 13 bases. CDR3 length equals 15 residues. The CDR3 reads CASSRLDPLNTEAFF. The CDR3 nucleotides read TGTGCCAGCAGCCGCCTCGACCCTTTGAACACTGAAGCTTTCTTT.

This clonotype showed up just a few times. The chain links TRBV12-3 or TRBV12-4 to TRBJ2-3; D call uncertain. The CDR3 loop spans 15 amino acids. Trimming shortened V by 3 bases and J by 0 bases, and 10 bases separated the two germline ends. CDR3 DNA sequence: TGTGCCAGCAGTTTTGGAACAGCCAGCACAGATACGCAGTATTTT. Protein sequence: CASSFGTASTDTQYF.

In its sample, this clonotype was seen a few times. The J gene is TRBJ1-1, the V gene TRBV27; tentatively, D is TRBD1 (5 bases). The CDR3 is made up of 16 amino acids. Germline lookup yields CDR1 MNHEY and CDR2 SMNVEV (reference sequence). Trimming removed 6 bases from V and 0 bases from J, with 17 bases in between. CDR3 in DNA: TGTGCCAGCAGACTAGGTAGTGGGGGTCTGAACACTGAAGCTTTCTTT. As protein: CASRLGSGGLNTEAFF.

The V gene is TRBV6-6, the J gene TRBJ1-1; no definite D call. Trimming stripped 5 bases from V and 6 bases from J, with 16 bases between. The V gene's germline CDR1 is MNHNY and CDR2 SVGAGI (reference sequence). The CDR3 is made up of 14 amino acids. CDR3 in DNA: TGTGCCAGCAGTGAGGCACAGCCCAACGCTGAAGCTTTCTTT. Amino acid sequence: CASSEAQPNAEAFF.

The chain links TRBV7-3 to TRBJ2-2, with D uncertain. V was trimmed by 1 base and J by 4 bases, leaving 10 bases between them. The CDR3 is made up of 15 amino acids. Germline-derived CDR1 and CDR2 are SGHTA and FQGTGA. The CDR3 loop reads CASSLIYRATGELFF. The CDR3 region has the DNA TGTGCCAGCAGCTTAATTTACAGAGCCACCGGGGAGCTGTTTTTT. Full variable domain (rest looked up from reference TRBV7-3 and TRBJ2-2): GAGVSQTPSNKVTEKGKYVELRCDPISGHTALYWYRQSLGQGPEFLIYFQGTGAADDSGLPNDRFFAVRPEGSVSTLKIQRTERGDSAVYLCASSLIYRATGELFFGEGSRLTVL.

The chain uses TRBV7-3 and TRBJ2-5, with D perhaps assigned TRBD1 or TRBD2 (7 bases each). This CDR3 region has 14 residues. V dropped 4 bases and J dropped 6 bases, with 15 bases sitting between them. Germline CDR1 is SGHTA and CDR2 is FQGTGA. The CDR3 region has the DNA TGTGCCAGCAGCTCAGGGGGGGGGCGAAAGACCCAGTACTTC. Translation: CASSSGGGRKTQYF.

The chain recombines TRBV4-2 with TRBJ1-2; 7 nucleotides line up with TRBD1. Germline trimming cut 3 bases from V and 4 bases from J; bases unmatched to any gene: 8. CDR3 length: 15 amino acids. Germline V gene lookup returns CDR1 LGHNA and CDR2 YNFKEQ. The CDR3 reads CASSQIEGAGYGYTF. The CDR3 nucleotides read TGTGCCAGCAGCCAGATCGAGGGGGCAGGCTATGGCTACACCTTC.

The chain links TRBV2 to TRBJ1-2, with D hard to call. Trimming cost V 8 bases and J 8 bases, with 18 bases left between them. Germline values: CDR1 SNHLY, CDR2 FYNNEI. CDR3 length: 13 residues. CDR3 amino acids: CASSPTEAFGYTF. The CDR3 nucleotides read TGTGCCAGCTCCCCGACGGAAGCCTTCGGCTACACCTTC.

At least ten counts were recorded for this clonotype. V is TRBV7-2 and J is TRBJ2-7; D is unresolved. The V gene's germline CDR1 is SGHTA and CDR2 FQGNSA. CDR3 size: 12 residues. Trimming took off 6 bases at V and 3 bases at J, with 9 bases between the two ends. CDR3 sequence reads: CASRRGNYEQYF. The DNA for the CDR3 is TGTGCCAGCAGGAGAGGTAACTACGAGCAGTACTTC.

The chain uses TRBV5-1 and TRBJ2-7; 9 positions agree with TRBD1. The length of the CDR3 is 16 residues. J was trimmed by 5 bases and V by 0 bases; bases with no gene match: 9. The germline V gene encodes CDR1 SGHRS and CDR2 YFSETQ. The CDR3 nucleotides are TGCGCCAGCAGCTTGGCGGGGGACAGGGTATTCCACGAGCAGTACTTC. It translates to CASSLAGDRVFHEQYF.

V and J are TRBV5-1 and TRBJ1-2; D gene ambiguous. Trimming cost V 7 bases and J 0 bases, with 13 bases left between them. There are 14 residues in the CDR3. Per germline, CDR1 SGHRS and CDR2 YFSETQ. The CDR3 DNA follows: TGCGCCAGCCGTTTCGGCAGGCCTAACTATGGCTACACCTTC. This gives the protein CASRFGRPNYGYTF.

The sample holds a few counts of this clonotype. The chain recombines TRBV12-3 or TRBV12-4 with TRBJ2-1, with D perhaps TRBD1 or TRBD2 (7 bases each). The CDR3 runs 15 residues. Trimming left V 7 bases short and J 7 bases short, with 20 bases between. The CDR3 region is CASILRGGYGNEQFF. As DNA, the CDR3 is TGTGCCAGCATCCTCAGGGGGGGCTATGGGAATGAGCAGTTCTTC.

V and J are TRBV5-4 and TRBJ2-3; D call uncertain. CDR3 length equals 14 residues. Trimming left V 0 bases short and J 6 bases short, with 11 bases between. Per germline, CDR1 SGHNT and CDR2 YYREEE (reference sequence). CDR3 DNA: TGTGCCAGCAGCTTGGGGCTAGAGATGGATACGCAGTATTTT. This sequence encodes CASSLGLEMDTQYF.

The genes are TRBV12-3 or TRBV12-4 and TRBJ1-2; 9 bases match TRBD1. The V gene end was trimmed by 4 bases and the J gene end by 8 bases; junction bases not matched to a gene: 11. The CDR3 totals 15 residues. The CDR3 reads CASSSRYRGLEGYTF. DNA for the CDR3: TGTGCCAGCAGTTCCCGCTACAGGGGGCTGGAAGGCTACACCTTC.

This clonotype was detected only a few times. The V and J genes are TRBV5-4 and TRBJ1-4, with D maybe TRBD1 (6 bases). This CDR3 is built from 17 residues. The V end was cut by 0 bases, the J end by 7 bases, with 19 bases between. CDR1 and CDR2 (germline): SGHNT, YYREEE (reference sequence). The CDR3 nucleotides read TGTGCCAGCAGCTTGGGCGGCCCGGGACACGGATCTGAAAAACTGTTTTTT. This gives the protein CASSLGGPGHGSEKLFF.

This clonotype was seen a handful of times. J is TRBJ2-1 and V is TRBV29-1; weak D call: TRBD2 (7 bases). V shed 7 bases and J shed 4 bases, with 14 bases lying between them. Germline CDR1 reads SQVTM; CDR2 reads ANQGSEA. The CDR3 spans 13 residues. The CDR3 protein is CSALRGGYNEQFF. DNA for the CDR3: TGCAGCGCCCTAAGGGGGGGATACAATGAGCAGTTCTTC.

This rearrangement joins TRBV12-3 or TRBV12-4 to TRBJ2-2, with unresolved D. The CDR3 is made up of 15 amino acids. The V end lost 7 bases, the J end lost 0 bases, and 12 bases lay between the germline ends. For the CDR3, the DNA is TGTGCCAGCACCTTGGGGTTCACGAACACCGGGGAGCTGTTTTTT. It specifies CASTLGFTNTGELFF.

The chain's CDR3 is CASKEGDSGGSPLHF. CDR3 bases: TGCGCCAGCAAGGAAGGGGACAGTGGGGGGTCACCCCTCCACTTT. V usage is TRBV5-1 and J usage is TRBJ1-6; 7 nucleotides match TRBD1. Unmatched junction bases numbered 13, after V lost 6 bases and J lost 10 bases. Germline-derived CDR1 and CDR2 are SGHRS and YFSETQ. The CDR3 runs 15 residues. Full variable domain (outside the CDR3, taken from reference TRBV5-1 and TRBJ1-6): KAGVTQTPRYLIKTRGQQVTLSCSPISGHRSVSWYQQTPGQGLQFLFEYFSETQRNKGNFPGRFSGRQFSNSRSEMNVSTLELGDSALYLCASKEGDSGGSPLHFGNGTRLTVT.

V usage is TRBV5-6 and J usage is TRBJ2-2; the D gene could be TRBD1 or TRBD2 (6 bases each). Trimming left V 0 bases short and J 1 base short, with 19 bases between. Germline V CDR1 and CDR2: SGHDT, YYEEEE. The length of the CDR3 is 19 residues. CDR3 in amino acids: CASSLVSFGGAMNTGELFF. The DNA of the CDR3 is TGTGCCAGCAGCTTGGTTTCGTTCGGGGGCGCGATGAACACCGGGGAGCTGTTTTTT. The whole variable domain, remainder taken from reference TRBV5-6 and TRBJ2-2, is DAGVTQSPTHLIKTRGQQVTLRCSPKSGHDTVSWYQQALGQGPQFIFQYYEEEERQRGNFPDRFSGHQFPNYSSELNVNALLLGDSALYLCASSLVSFGGAMNTGELFFGEGSRLTVL.

This clonotype came up a few times. The rearrangement joins TRBV12-3 or TRBV12-4 to TRBJ1-1; D is possibly TRBD1 (6 bases). The CDR3 covers 16 residues. The V and J ends lost 5 bases and 0 bases respectively, with 16 bases between them. CDR3 region: CASSAGVSSLNTEAFF. In DNA, the CDR3 is TGTGCCAGCAGTGCAGGGGTTTCTAGTCTGAACACTGAAGCTTTCTTT.